The present entry profiles one TCR beta chain with its context. Assay: immunoSEQ multiplex PCR; the TCRdb copy retains only in-frame clones and omits some. The data show 90,000 to 120,000 clones, more than 85% seen once. These data are taken from a study of OX40 agonist ivuxolimab in advanced cancers. Study in general: Patient treatment consisted of intravenous ivuxolimab administration every 2 weeks at 0.01 to 10 mg/kg.

Germline V gives CDR1 MDHEN, CDR2 SYDVKM. This CDR3 comprises 16 residues. Trimming cost V 2 bases and J 6 bases, with 17 bases left between them. The sequence derives from an adult with an advanced solid tumor such as melanoma, head and neck, liver or kidney cancer. The sample in question was CD4+ or CD8+ T cells sorted from blood, obtained in a trial of the OX40 agonist ivuxolimab. The V gene is TRBV28, the J gene TRBJ2-1; D might be TRBD1 or TRBD2, each matching 6 bases. CDR3 loop: CASSLSTGARGNEQFF. CDR3 in DNA: TGTGCCAGCAGTTTAAGTACGGGGGCGCGGGGCAATGAGCAGTTCTTC.